This note documents a single TCR beta chain sequence. Its antigen is still unknown. V was cut by 3 bases and J by 4 bases, with 10 bases left in between. The CDR3 has 14 residues. Germline values: CDR1 MDHEN, CDR2 SYDVKM. The record originates from a study of T cell responses to AZD1222 COVID-19 vaccine. Second-dose intervals of approximately 4 or approximately 12 weeks were pooled. Assay used: immunoSEQ multiplex PCR; TCRdb lists only in-frame clones, some missing. The data show over 130,000 clones, with 88% seen just once and around 3.1% held by the top ten. The study's findings and limits: Researchers report vaccine-associated CD4 TCRs spanning spike, with dominance at 160-218 and 743-854. Donors in the cohort were predominantly white British and more often female, and clonal diversity was possibly underestimated.

This rearrangement joins TRBV28 to TRBJ2-1; D call uncertain. Here the sequenced sample was peripheral blood, taken 28 days after the second AZD1222 dose. The sequence came from an adult who received the AZD1222 COVID-19 vaccine. The CDR3 sequence is CASSLAVFYNEQFF. CDR3 in DNA: TGTGCCAGCAGTTTGGCAGTGTTTTACAATGAGCAGTTCTTC.